The T cell receptor (beta chain) under discussion was sequenced for a study of Siglec-9 on CD8 T cells in melanoma (dated 2019 in TCRdb). About the study as a whole: The study examined the expression of Siglec-9 on CD8+ T cells and how Siglec-9 regulates T cells within the melanoma tumor microenvironment. Paper-wide results and their limitations: According to the report, an effector memory CD8+ T-cell subset that seemed to build up inside melanoma tumors was both marked and regulated by Siglec-9.

As to this clone: The antigen it binds to is not known. One base away there is no much larger clone; base qualities are not given.

From V the trimming removes 9 bases and from J it removes 10 bases, while the gene matches leave 11 bases of the junction unaccounted for. CDR1 SGHAT and CDR2 FQNNGV were looked up in the germline V gene. The CDR3 runs 13 amino acids, cysteine and phenylalanine included. The only DNA kept is the CDR3, 39 bases in frame from the first base. Libraries were built with the immunoSEQ multiplex PCR assay. This immuneACCESS table, as held by TCRdb, lists in-frame sequences with V and J called but not all clones. Of the missing ones, under half trace to an unresolved V gene in checked studies; the others have no known cause. The sample data list tens of thousands of clones, and roughly 78% of these were observed just once. About 6% of the sample goes to the ten largest clones.

Sequenced: Siglec-9- CD8+ T cells sorted from blood. This specimen's cell subset or site label, per the study, means: CD8 T cells lacking Siglec-9. The source is a human donor in good health. The chain uses TRBV11-2 and TRBJ2-1; 8 bases in the junction line up with TRBD1. The CDR3 corresponds to CARRSTGAVEQFF. The nucleotide sequence is TGTGCCAGACGTTCGACAGGGGCTGTAGAGCAGTTCTTC.